Listed below are T cell receptor beta chains from one sample, sequenced in a study of blood T cell repertoires in COVID-19. Assay used: immunoSEQ multiplex PCR; TCRdb lists only in-frame clones, some missing. The data show roughly 76,000 clones, roughly 84% seen once. Sequencing input: peripheral blood. The receptor source for this set is a young woman with acute or convalescent COVID-19. The CDR3 runs from the conserved cysteine through the conserved F or W. The D gene is left open where the match is weak. Where a row states a size, it is once, few, many or the class of an expanded clone; other rows omit it.

cdr3_length j_call d_call clone_size v_call cdr3_nt cdr3_aa
19 TRBJ2-3 TRBD1 - TRBV6-2/TRBV6-3 TGTGCCAGCAGTTACCCCTATCGCGAGACAGGGACGTTCACAGATACGCAGTATTTT CASSYPYRETGTFTDTQYF
12 TRBJ2-7 - - TRBV12-3/TRBV12-4 TGTGCCAGCAGTTTGGGGCATTACGAGCAGTACTTC CASSLGHYEQYF
14 TRBJ2-1 TRBD2 - TRBV4-1 TGCGCCAGCAGCAAAACGAGGGCGGGAGATGAGCAGTTCTTC CASSKTRAGDEQFF
15 TRBJ2-7 TRBD1 - TRBV7-2 TGTGCCAGCAGCTACCGGGGGACAGGGTCCTACGAGCAGTACTTC CASSYRGTGSYEQYF
14 TRBJ2-1 TRBD1 - TRBV5-8 TGTGCCAGCATCCGACACAGGGGTGAAACTGAGCAGTTCTTC CASIRHRGETEQFF
13 TRBJ1-1 - - TRBV2 TGTGCCAGCAGTGTGGAGGGTTACACTGAAGCTTTCTTT CASSVEGYTEAFF
15 TRBJ2-2 - - TRBV20-1 TGCAGTGCTAGTCCACAAAGATCCGGGGCCGGGGAGCTGTTTTTT CSASPQRSGAGELFF
16 TRBJ1-1 TRBD1 - TRBV6-5 TGTGCCAGCAGTTCTCATGGGACAGGGAAGAACACTGAAGCTTTCTTT CASSSHGTGKNTEAFF
16 TRBJ2-1 - - TRBV30 TGTGCCTGGGGGGGAAGGAAAGACTATCCCCAAAATGAGCAGTTCTTC CAWGGRKDYPQNEQFF
15 TRBJ1-6 TRBD1 - TRBV28 TGTGCCAGCAGTGACCTGGACAGGGACGGCTCACCCCTCCACTTT CASSDLDRDGSPLHF
14 TRBJ1-4 TRBD1 - TRBV5-1 TGCGCCAGCACCGCCAGGGGGGTGAATGAAAAACTGTTTTTT CASTARGVNEKLFF
14 TRBJ1-1 TRBD1 - TRBV27 TGTGCCAGCAGACCCACAGGGGGCCACACTGAAGCTTTCTTT CASRPTGGHTEAFF
14 TRBJ2-7 - - TRBV12-5 TGTGCTAGTGGTTTGGGGCAGGGGAATTACGAGCAGTACTTC CASGLGQGNYEQYF
17 TRBJ2-1 TRBD2 - TRBV19 TGTGCCAGTAGTATAGCGAATAGCGGGGCCAACCACAATGAGCAGTTCTTC CASSIANSGANHNEQFF
14 TRBJ1-1 - - TRBV11-1 TGTGCCAGCAGCTTATCAGGGAGGCAGACTGAAGCTTTCTTT CASSLSGRQTEAFF
14 TRBJ1-6 TRBD1 - TRBV28 TGTGCCAGCAGTCGACAGGGGTATAATTCACCCCTCCACTTT CASSRQGYNSPLHF
14 TRBJ1-1 - - TRBV20-1 TGCAGTGCTAGTCTCAGATACATGAACACTGAAGCTTTCTTT CSASLRYMNTEAFF
14 TRBJ2-5 TRBD2 - TRBV29-1 TGCAGCGTTGATATGACTAGCGGATGGGAGACCCAGTACTTC CSVDMTSGWETQYF
14 TRBJ2-3 - - TRBV27 TGTGCCAGCAGTCAAATTACTAGCACAGATACGCAGTATTTT CASSQITSTDTQYF
17 TRBJ1-1 TRBD1 - TRBV11-2 TGTGCCAGCAGCTTAGGGGCAGGGGGTATATTGAACACTGAAGCTTTCTTT CASSLGAGGILNTEAFF
15 TRBJ2-1 TRBD2 - TRBV6-4 TGTGCCAGCAGTGGGTCAGCGGGAGAAGTAAATGAGCAGTTCTTC CASSGSAGEVNEQFF
17 TRBJ2-1 - - TRBV6-6 TGTGCCAGCAGTCTTAAACCGGGGAGTTACTCCTACAATGAGCAGTTCTTC CASSLKPGSYSYNEQFF
14 TRBJ2-7 TRBD2 - TRBV7-9 TGTGCCAGCAGCTCAGGACTAGCGGCCTACGAGCAGTACTTC CASSSGLAAYEQYF
16 TRBJ2-3 - - TRBV5-6 TGTGCCAGCAGCTTGAACAGACTCCAGGCGGGAGATACGCAGTATTTT CASSLNRLQAGDTQYF
15 TRBJ1-6 - - TRBV7-8 TGTGCCAGCAGCTTGAACAGGGCTGGTAATTCACCCCTCCACTTT CASSLNRAGNSPLHF
17 TRBJ2-1 TRBD2 once TRBV15 TGTGCCACCAGCAGAGATATAGGGTCTAGCGGGAAATCTGAGCAGTTCTTC CATSRDIGSSGKSEQFF
16 TRBJ2-3 TRBD2 - TRBV28 TGTGCCAGTCGCCTCGGGACTAGATACCTCACAGATACGCAGTATTTT CASRLGTRYLTDTQYF
16 TRBJ2-6 - - TRBV27 TGTGCCAGCAGTTTGTTGGGGGGCTCTGGGGCCAACGTCCTGACTTTC CASSLLGGSGANVLTF
12 TRBJ1-6 - - TRBV12-3/TRBV12-4 TGTGCCAGCAGTTTCCCAAATTCACCCCTCCACTTT CASSFPNSPLHF
16 TRBJ2-3 TRBD2 - TRBV5-1 TGCGCCAGCAGCGCCAATAGCGGGAGTAGCACAGATACGCAGTATTTT CASSANSGSSTDTQYF
16 TRBJ2-3 TRBD1 - TRBV19 TGTGCCAGTAGCCGACGCGGGACAGGGGGTACAGATACGCAGTATTTT CASSRRGTGGTDTQYF
13 TRBJ1-2 - - TRBV29-1 TGCAGCGTTGAGAGTCGGGGATACTATGGCTACACCTTC CSVESRGYYGYTF
14 TRBJ1-2 TRBD1 - TRBV6-5 TGTGCCAGCAGTCAAAGACAGGGGGCGTCCCGCTACACCTTC CASSQRQGASRYTF
17 TRBJ2-2 TRBD2 - TRBV27 TGTGCCAGCAGTTTAAGGGGGACTAGTTTTAACACCGGGGAGCTGTTTTTT CASSLRGTSFNTGELFF
15 TRBJ2-1 TRBD2 - TRBV6-2/TRBV6-3 TGTGCCAGCAGTTACGGCGGGAGGGGAGTGGGAAAGCAGTTCTTC CASSYGGRGVGKQFF
17 TRBJ1-2 TRBD1 - TRBV7-2 TGTGCCAGCAGCCCCCGGACAGGGGGTGTCTCTAACTATGGCTACACCTTC CASSPRTGGVSNYGYTF
15 TRBJ1-1 - once TRBV7-9 TGTGCCAGCAGTCCCCGGGGGTCGGAGAATTCTGAAGCTTTCTTT CASSPRGSENSEAFF
13 TRBJ2-5 - - TRBV19 TGTGCCAGTAGTATAGGGAGAGGGGAGACCCAGTACTTC CASSIGRGETQYF
14 TRBJ2-7 TRBD1 - TRBV27 TGTGCCAGCAGCCCCGGGACAGGGGGACTCGAGCAGTACTTC CASSPGTGGLEQYF
11 TRBJ1-2 - - TRBV6-4 TGTGCCAGCAGCGGGAGCTATGGCTACACCTTC CASSGSYGYTF
12 TRBJ1-5 - - TRBV2 TGTGCCAGCAGTGACAGGTATCAGCCCCAGCATTTT CASSDRYQPQHF
15 TRBJ1-2 TRBD1 - TRBV2 TGTGCCAGCAGTGAAGCTCCACAGGGGGGCTATGGCTACACCTTC CASSEAPQGGYGYTF
16 TRBJ2-1 - - TRBV9 TGTGCCAGCAGCGCCATGGGAATTAGCGGAGACAATGAGCAGTTCTTC CASSAMGISGDNEQFF
14 TRBJ1-1 - - TRBV4-3 TGCGCCAGCAGCCAAATCAGGGCCCAAGGTGAAGCTTTCTTT CASSQIRAQGEAFF
16 TRBJ2-4 TRBD2 - TRBV6-2/TRBV6-3 TGTGCCAGCAGTTACATACTAGCGGGAGCCAAAAACATTCAGTACTTC CASSYILAGAKNIQYF